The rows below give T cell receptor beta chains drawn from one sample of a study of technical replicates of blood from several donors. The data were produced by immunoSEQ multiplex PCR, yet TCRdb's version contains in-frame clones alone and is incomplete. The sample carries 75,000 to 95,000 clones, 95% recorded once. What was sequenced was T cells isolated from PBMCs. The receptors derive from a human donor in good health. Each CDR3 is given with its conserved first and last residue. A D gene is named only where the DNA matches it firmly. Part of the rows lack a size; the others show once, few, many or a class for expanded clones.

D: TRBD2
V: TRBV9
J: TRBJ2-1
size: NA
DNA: TGTGCCAGCAGCGTAGTCGCTAGCGGCTACAATGAGCAGTTCTTC
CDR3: CASSVVASGYNEQFF

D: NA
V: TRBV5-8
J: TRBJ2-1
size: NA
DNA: TGTGCCAGCAGCCGACCACAGGGAAATGAGCAGTTCTTC
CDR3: CASSRPQGNEQFF

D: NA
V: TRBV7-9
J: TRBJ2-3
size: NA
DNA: TGTGCCAGCAGCCCAGGGCAGGTCACTAGCACAGATACGCAGTATTTT
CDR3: CASSPGQVTSTDTQYF

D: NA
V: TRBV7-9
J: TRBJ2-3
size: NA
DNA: TGTGCCAGCAGCTCCCACGGTACGCAGTATTTT
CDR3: CASSSHGTQYF

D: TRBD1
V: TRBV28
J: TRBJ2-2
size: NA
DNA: TGTGCCAGCAGTTTATTCCCGGGACAGGTCCGTCAGGAAACGAGCACCGGGGAGCTGTTTTTT
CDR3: CASSLFPGQVRQETSTGELFF

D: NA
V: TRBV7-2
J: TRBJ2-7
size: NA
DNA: TGTGCCAGCAGCCATGTAGACAGGCCCACCTACGAGCAGTACTTC
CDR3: CASSHVDRPTYEQYF

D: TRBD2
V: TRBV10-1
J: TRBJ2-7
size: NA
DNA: TGCGCCACTGCGGCGGGACTACTCTACGAGCAGTACTTC
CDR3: CATAAGLLYEQYF

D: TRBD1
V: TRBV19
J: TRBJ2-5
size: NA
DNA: TGTGCCAGTAGTATAACGGGACAGCAAGAGACCCAGTACTTC
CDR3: CASSITGQQETQYF

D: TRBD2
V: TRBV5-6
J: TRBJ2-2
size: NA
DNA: TGTGCCAGCAGGCTAGCGGGGGCCAACACCGGGGAGCTGTTTTTT
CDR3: CASRLAGANTGELFF

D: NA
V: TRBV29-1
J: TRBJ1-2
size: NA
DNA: TGCAGCGTCCCTTGGCAGCGTGCTAACTATGGCTACACCTTC
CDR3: CSVPWQRANYGYTF

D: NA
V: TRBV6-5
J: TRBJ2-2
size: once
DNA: TGTGCCAGCAGTTTGGGTTGGGAGAGGACCGGGGAGCTGTTTTTT
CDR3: CASSLGWERTGELFF